This T cell receptor beta chain was found in a study of CD8+ T cells in alopecia areata. Study-level background: A regimen of oral tofacitinib, 5 to 10 mg twice daily, was given to treated patients.

RNA was extracted and reverse transcribed into cDNA as the sequencing template. Profiled with immunoSEQ multiplex PCR; TCRdb holds only in-frame clones, not every one. The data show a few hundred thousand clones, 50% to 75% seen once. Note on this clone: Its antigen is unknown.

V shed 2 bases and J shed 3 bases, with 13 bases lying between them. This CDR3 has 15 amino acids. Germline lookup yields CDR1 SGDLS and CDR2 YYNGEE. Study conclusions and caveats: Administration of tofacitinib significantly diminished scalp clonality and expanded CD8+ clones within the top 100.

Stated treatment: oral pan-JAK inhibitor, 5-10 mg twice daily. Lesional scalp punch biopsies and peripheral blood were collected from alopecia areata patients. Sorting separated CD4+ and CD8+ T cells out of PBMCs. The material was CD4+ T cells sorted from blood, obtained between weeks 51 and 52, from a patient treated with tofacitinib. The V call is TRBV9, the J call TRBJ2-3; maybe TRBD2 (6 bases). This TCR was recovered from a human donor with alopecia areata. The CDR3 here is CASSVSSARTDTQYF. The CDR3 coding sequence is TGTGCCAGCAGCGTTTCTAGCGCCCGGACAGATACGCAGTATTTT.